This entry lists 15 T cell receptor beta chains sequenced from one sample in a study of blood T cell repertoires in COVID-19. Profiled with immunoSEQ multiplex PCR; TCRdb holds only in-frame clones, not every one. The sample includes about 42,000 clones, roughly 90% of them seen just once. The sequencing sample was made of peripheral blood. These receptors originate from a human donor in a cohort sampled during active COVID-19.

This rearrangement joins TRBV25-1 to TRBJ1-1, with 7 bases aligning to TRBD1. Germline values: CDR1 MGHDK, CDR2 SYGVNS. Trimming took 5 bases from V and 5 from J; bases not matched to a gene: 2. The CDR3 sequence is 12 residues long. Here the CDR3 DNA reads TGTGCCAGCAGTACAGGGGTGACTGAAGCTTTCTTT. This translates into CASSTGVTEAFF.

The chain joins TRBV28 to TRBJ1-3, with 11 bases identical to TRBD1. The V segment lost 4 bases and the J segment 7 bases; nucleotides outside the gene matches: 9. The CDR3 consists of 16 residues. The V gene's germline CDR1 is MDHEN and CDR2 SYDVKM. DNA of the CDR3: TGTGCCAGCAGTTCGAATGGACAGGGGGCGGTGAACACCATATATTTT. Translated, it gives CASSSNGQGAVNTIYF.

This chain connects TRBV2 to TRBJ1-6, with 8 bases lining up with TRBD1. CDR1 is SNHLY and CDR2 is FYNNEI in the germline V gene. After removal of 4 bases from V and 7 bases from J, the junction contained 3 bases not matched to a gene. The CDR3 totals 14 residues. CDR3 sequence: CASSGTGRNSPLHF. CDR3 nucleotide sequence: TGTGCCAGCAGTGGGACAGGGCGGAATTCACCCCTCCACTTT.

This clone appeared once. CDR3 in DNA: TGCGCCAGCAGCTTGGACGGGGGCAATCAGCCCCAGCATTTT. Amino acids: CASSLDGGNQPQHF. J is TRBJ1-5 and V is TRBV5-1, with D unclear. The germline V gene encodes CDR1 SGHRS and CDR2 YFSETQ. The CDR3 extends over 14 amino acids. Trimming cost V 0 bases and J 2 bases, with 6 bases left between them.

The J gene is TRBJ1-3, the V gene TRBV5-4, with D unclear. This CDR3 comprises 14 residues. Trimming shortened V by 7 bases and J by 3 bases, and 14 bases separated the two germline ends. Germline V gene sequence: CDR1 SGHNT, CDR2 YYREEE (reference sequence). As DNA, the CDR3 is TGTGCCAGCGGCCTCGGGGTCGATGGAAACACCATATATTTT. Its translation: CASGLGVDGNTIYF.

The chain recombines TRBV10-3 with TRBJ2-3; 8 nucleotides match TRBD2. This CDR3 contains 17 residues. V trimming: 4 bases; J trimming: 0 bases; junction bases outside the gene matches: 9. Germline CDR1 is ENHRY and CDR2 is SYGVKD. CDR3 DNA: TGTGCCATCAGTGCGCCGGCGGGGGGCACTAGCACAGATACGCAGTATTTT. It is translated as CAISAPAGGTSTDTQYF.

This chain uses TRBV25-1 with TRBJ2-3; 15 positions agree with TRBD2. The junction had 1 base not matched to a gene; V was cut back by 3 bases and J by 6 bases. Germline-derived CDR1 and CDR2 are MGHDK and SYGVNS. This CDR3 comprises 15 residues. This chain's CDR3 is CASSDGTSGGDTQYF. CDR3 sequence (DNA): TGTGCCAGCAGTGACGGGACTAGCGGGGGGGATACGCAGTATTTT.

The gene calls are TRBV19 and TRBJ1-1; D might be TRBD1 (6 bases). Germline assignment: CDR1 LNHDA and CDR2 SQIVND (reference sequence). The CDR3 length is 14 residues. V lost 9 bases to trimming and J lost 11 bases, with 25 bases between them. This CDR3 reads CASTPSGGFSDAFF. The DNA for the CDR3 is TGTGCCAGCACACCATCGGGGGGCTTCAGCGACGCTTTCTTT.

The chain is built from TRBV5-1 and TRBJ2-7, with 10 bases matching TRBD2. J lost 2 bases, V lost 3 bases, and 11 bases had no gene match. There are 17 residues in the CDR3. Germline values: CDR1 SGHRS, CDR2 YFSETQ. The CDR3 here is CASSWGAGLADPYEQYF. The CDR3 region has the DNA TGCGCCAGCAGCTGGGGCGCCGGACTAGCGGATCCCTACGAGCAGTACTTC.

This chain links TRBV29-1 with TRBJ1-1; possible D gene TRBD1, 6 bases. This CDR3 is built from 13 residues. In germline, CDR1 is SQVTM, CDR2 ANQGSEA. V was shortened by 3 bases and J by 11 bases, with 19 bases between the two germline ends. The CDR3 reads CSVDRQTGEEAFF. CDR3 coding DNA: TGCAGCGTTGACAGACAGACAGGTGAGGAGGCTTTCTTT.

The chain uses TRBV10-1 and TRBJ1-1; D gene ambiguous. CDR1 WNHNN and CDR2 SYGVQD come from the germline V gene (reference sequence). The germline V and J ends were trimmed by 9 bases and 1 base, with 12 bases remaining between them. The CDR3 has 13 amino acids. Here the CDR3 reads CARRHDSNTEAFF. The DNA of the CDR3 is TGCGCCAGACGACACGATTCGAACACTGAAGCTTTCTTT.

The rearrangement joins TRBV19 to TRBJ1-5; 7 bases agree with TRBD1. V lost 4 bases and J lost 5; bases outside the gene matches: 5. CDR1 and CDR2 (germline): LNHDA, SQIVND (reference sequence). The CDR3 runs to 14 residues. In DNA form, the CDR3 reads TGTGCCAGTAGTACCGCAGGGGGGTATCAGCCCCAGCATTTT. Translated: CASSTAGGYQPQHF. The complete variable domain, with remaining parts taken from reference TRBV19 and TRBJ1-5, reads DGGITQSPKYLFRKEGQNVTLSCEQNLNHDAMYWYRQDPGQGLRLIYYSQIVNDFQKGDIAEGYSVSREKKESFPLTVTSAQKNPTAFYLCASSTAGGYQPQHFGDGTRLSIL.

The chain combines TRBV30 with TRBJ1-3; D ambiguous. This CDR3 comprises 14 residues. CDR1 is GTSNPN, CDR2 SVGIG, per germline (reference sequence). V lost 2 bases to trimming and J lost 1 base, with 9 bases between them. The CDR3 sequence: CAWSMRDSGNTIYF. In DNA form, the CDR3 reads TGTGCCTGGAGTATGAGAGATTCTGGAAACACCATATATTTT.

The genes are TRBV3-1 (or the pseudogene TRBV3-2) and TRBJ2-3, with 8 bases lining up with TRBD2. V dropped 1 base and J dropped 5; count of bases not matched to a gene: 5. Germline assignment: CDR1 LGHDT and CDR2 YNNKEL (reference sequence). The CDR3 covers 15 residues. Here the CDR3 reads CASSQGLAGGDTQYF. CDR3 DNA sequence: TGTGCCAGCAGCCAAGGCCTAGCGGGCGGAGATACGCAGTATTTT.

The rearrangement joins TRBV18 to TRBJ1-6, with unresolved D. The CDR3 has 13 amino acids. Germline CDR1 KGHSH, CDR2 LQKENI. The V and J ends lost 3 bases and 8 bases respectively, with 8 bases between them. The CDR3 DNA is TGTGCCAGCTCACCTTGGAGCGATTCACCCCTCCACTTT. It codes for CASSPWSDSPLHF. The full variable domain, its missing parts supplied by reference TRBV18 and TRBJ1-6, is NAGVMQNPRHLVRRRGQEARLRCSPMKGHSHVYWYRQLPEEGLKFMVYLQKENIIDESGMPKERFSAEFPKEGPSILRIQQVVRGDSAAYFCASSPWSDSPLHFGNGTRLTVT.